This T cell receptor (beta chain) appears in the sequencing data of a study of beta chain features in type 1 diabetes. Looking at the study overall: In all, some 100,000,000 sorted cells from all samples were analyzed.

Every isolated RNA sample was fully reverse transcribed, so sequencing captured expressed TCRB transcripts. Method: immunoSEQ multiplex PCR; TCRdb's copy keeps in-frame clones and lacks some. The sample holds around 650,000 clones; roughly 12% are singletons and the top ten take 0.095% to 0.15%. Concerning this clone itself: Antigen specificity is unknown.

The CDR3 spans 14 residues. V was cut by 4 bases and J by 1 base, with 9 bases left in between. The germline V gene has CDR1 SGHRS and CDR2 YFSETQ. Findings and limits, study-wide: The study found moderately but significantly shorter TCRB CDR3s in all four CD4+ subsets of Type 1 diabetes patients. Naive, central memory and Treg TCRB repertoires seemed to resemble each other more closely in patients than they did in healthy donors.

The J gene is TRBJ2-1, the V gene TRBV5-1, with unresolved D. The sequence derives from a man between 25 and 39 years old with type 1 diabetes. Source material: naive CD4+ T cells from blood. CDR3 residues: CASSTPPSYNEQFF. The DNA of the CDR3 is TGCGCCAGCAGCACGCCACCTTCCTACAATGAGCAGTTCTTC.